This T cell receptor (beta chain) is from a study of blood T cell repertoires in COVID-19. As for the study in general: The United States, Italy and Spain supplied acute and convalescent COVID-19 samples. Sources were T cells, B-cell-depleted T cells, or PBMCs; the material itself was cDNA or gDNA.

As processed by the authors: Amplified reference gene primers provided the basis for estimating nucleated cell counts. The protocol was immunoSEQ multiplex PCR, while the TCRdb copy is restricted to in-frame clones and leaves out a portion. V and J calls and clone size come straight from that table; D and trimming were deduced from the DNA. The top ten clones hold less than 4% of a sample with about 110,000 clones, less than 85% of them seen once. This CDR3 has 15 residues. V shed 10 bases and J shed 6 bases, with 22 bases lying between them. Germline V lookup: CDR1 MNHEY, CDR2 SMNVEV (reference sequence).

Sequencing was done on a sample of peripheral blood. The sequence came from a woman older than 75 with acute or convalescent COVID-19. The rearrangement joins TRBV27 to TRBJ2-1, with D tentatively TRBD2 (5 bases). The CDR3 nucleotides read TGTGCCACTCGTTCGTACCGGGAACGAGGCAATGAGCAGTTCTTC. Encoded protein: CATRSYRERGNEQFF.